Included here is one T cell receptor (beta chain) sequence, with context. The antigen remains unidentified. This entry comes from a study of response to subunit inactivated influenza vaccine. Notes on the study in general: Authors suggested few new T cells are recruited by each seasonal influenza vaccination.

TCRdb analysed the RT-PCR reads with MiXCR anew, one entry per CDR3 protein. Among 800,000 to 1,000,000 distinct CDR3 sequences listed, 21% were seen once. Germline CDR1 and CDR2: SGHRS and YFSETQ. The CDR3 covers 14 residues. V was clipped by 4 bases and J by 5 bases, with 16 bases between them. The specimen comprised PBMCs from blood, sampled 4 to 6 days after vaccination. This clonotype was obtained from a man aged 50 to 60 who received an inactivated influenza vaccine. This chain joins TRBV5-1 and TRBJ2-7; weak D call: TRBD2 (6 bases). This chain's CDR3 is CASSTGAGFNEQYF. As DNA, the CDR3 is TGCGCCAGCAGCACTGGGGCGGGGTTTAACGAGCAGTACTTC.